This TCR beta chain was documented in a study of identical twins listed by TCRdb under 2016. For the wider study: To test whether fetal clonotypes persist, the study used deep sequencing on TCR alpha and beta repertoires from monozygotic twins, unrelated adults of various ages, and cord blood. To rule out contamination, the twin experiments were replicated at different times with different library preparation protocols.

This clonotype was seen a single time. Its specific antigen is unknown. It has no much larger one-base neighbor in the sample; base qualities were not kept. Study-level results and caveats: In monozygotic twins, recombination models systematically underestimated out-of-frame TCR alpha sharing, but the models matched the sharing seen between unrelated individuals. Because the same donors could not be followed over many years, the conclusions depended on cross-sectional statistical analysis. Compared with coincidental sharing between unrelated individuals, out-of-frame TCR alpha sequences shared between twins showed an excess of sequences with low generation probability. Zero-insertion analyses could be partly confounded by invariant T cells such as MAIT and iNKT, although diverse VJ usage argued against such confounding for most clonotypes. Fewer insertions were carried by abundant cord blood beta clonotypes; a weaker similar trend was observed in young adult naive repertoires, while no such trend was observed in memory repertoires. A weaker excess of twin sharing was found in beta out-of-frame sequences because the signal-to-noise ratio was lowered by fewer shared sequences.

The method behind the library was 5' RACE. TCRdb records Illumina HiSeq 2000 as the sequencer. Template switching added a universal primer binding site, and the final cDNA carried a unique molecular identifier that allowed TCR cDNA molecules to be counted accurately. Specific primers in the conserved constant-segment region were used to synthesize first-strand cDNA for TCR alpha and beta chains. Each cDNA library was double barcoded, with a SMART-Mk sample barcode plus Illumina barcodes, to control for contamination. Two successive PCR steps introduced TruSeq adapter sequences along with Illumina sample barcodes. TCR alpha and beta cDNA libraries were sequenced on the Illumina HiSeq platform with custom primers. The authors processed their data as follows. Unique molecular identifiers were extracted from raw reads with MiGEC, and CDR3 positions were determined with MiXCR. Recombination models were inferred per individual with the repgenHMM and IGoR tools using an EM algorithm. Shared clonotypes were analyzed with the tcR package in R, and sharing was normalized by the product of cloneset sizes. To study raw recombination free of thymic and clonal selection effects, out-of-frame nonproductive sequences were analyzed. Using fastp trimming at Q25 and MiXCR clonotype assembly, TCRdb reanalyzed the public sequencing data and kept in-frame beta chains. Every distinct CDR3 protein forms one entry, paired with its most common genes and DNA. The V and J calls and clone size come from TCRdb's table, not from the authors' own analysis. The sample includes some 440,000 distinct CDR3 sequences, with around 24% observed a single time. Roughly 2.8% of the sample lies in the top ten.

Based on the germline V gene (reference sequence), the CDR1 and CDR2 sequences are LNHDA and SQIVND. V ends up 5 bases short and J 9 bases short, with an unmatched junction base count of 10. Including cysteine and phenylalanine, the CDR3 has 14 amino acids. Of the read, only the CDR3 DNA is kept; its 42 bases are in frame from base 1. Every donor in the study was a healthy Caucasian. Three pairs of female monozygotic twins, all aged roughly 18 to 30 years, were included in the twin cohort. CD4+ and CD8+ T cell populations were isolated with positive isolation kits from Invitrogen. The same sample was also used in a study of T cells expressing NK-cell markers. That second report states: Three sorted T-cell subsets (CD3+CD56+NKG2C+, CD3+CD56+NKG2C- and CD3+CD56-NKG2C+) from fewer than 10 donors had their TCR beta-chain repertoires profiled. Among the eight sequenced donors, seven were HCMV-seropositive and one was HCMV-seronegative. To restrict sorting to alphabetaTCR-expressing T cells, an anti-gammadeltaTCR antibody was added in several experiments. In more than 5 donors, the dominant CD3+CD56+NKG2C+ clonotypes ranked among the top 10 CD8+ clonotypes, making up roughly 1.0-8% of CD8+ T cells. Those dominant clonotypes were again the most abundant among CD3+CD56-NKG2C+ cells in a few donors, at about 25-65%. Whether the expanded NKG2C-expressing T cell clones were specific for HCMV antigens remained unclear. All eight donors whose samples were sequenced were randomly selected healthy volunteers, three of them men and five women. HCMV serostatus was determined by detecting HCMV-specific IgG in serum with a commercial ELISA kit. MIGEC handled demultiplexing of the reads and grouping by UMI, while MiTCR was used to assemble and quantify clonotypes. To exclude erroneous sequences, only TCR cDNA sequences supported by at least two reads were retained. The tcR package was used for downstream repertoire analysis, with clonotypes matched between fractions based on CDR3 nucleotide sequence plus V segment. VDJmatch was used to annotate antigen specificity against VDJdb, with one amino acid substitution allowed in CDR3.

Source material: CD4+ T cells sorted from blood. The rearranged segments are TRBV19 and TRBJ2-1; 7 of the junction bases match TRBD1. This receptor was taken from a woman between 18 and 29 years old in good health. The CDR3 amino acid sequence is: CASSLGPRDSEQFF. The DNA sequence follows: TGTGCCAGTAGTCTCGGACCTCGGGACAGTGAGCAGTTCTTC.